This T cell receptor beta chain stems from a study of blood T cells in healthy people across ages. This clonotype has more than one count but fewer than ten. For the second PCR, which ran for roughly 6 to 12 cycles, a sample-barcoded 5' primer and a J-beta primer mix were used. TCRdb passed the 5' RACE reads through MiXCR, listing each CDR3 protein once. The repertoire includes fewer than 900,000 distinct CDR3 sequences, approximately 39% of them detected once, and about 20% sits in the top ten. The CDR3 contains 12 residues. CDR1 and CDR2 from the germline V gene are SQVTM and ANQGSEA. V dropped 4 bases and J dropped 2; count of bases not matched to a gene: 1.

The sequence derives from an older woman in good health. The chain is built from TRBV29-1 and TRBJ2-7; 8 positions agree with TRBD1. Sequences were obtained from blood. The CDR3 nucleotides are TGCAGCGTTGGGACAGGGACCTACGAGCAGTACTTC. Translating gives CSVGTGTYEQYF.